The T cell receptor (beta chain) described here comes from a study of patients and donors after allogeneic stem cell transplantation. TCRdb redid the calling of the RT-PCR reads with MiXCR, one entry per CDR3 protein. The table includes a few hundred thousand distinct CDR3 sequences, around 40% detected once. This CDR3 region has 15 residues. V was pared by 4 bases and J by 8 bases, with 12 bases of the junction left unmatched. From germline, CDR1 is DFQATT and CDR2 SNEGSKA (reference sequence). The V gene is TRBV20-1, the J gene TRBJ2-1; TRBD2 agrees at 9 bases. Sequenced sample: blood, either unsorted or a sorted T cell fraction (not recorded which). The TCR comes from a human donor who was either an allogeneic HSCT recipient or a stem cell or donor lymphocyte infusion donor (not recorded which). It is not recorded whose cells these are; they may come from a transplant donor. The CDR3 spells CSATNMRGGSDEQFF. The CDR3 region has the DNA TGCAGTGCTACCAATATGCGGGGGGGCTCTGATGAGCAGTTCTTC.